These 10 T cell receptor beta chains came from one sample sequenced in a study of blood T cell dynamics during melanoma immunotherapy. Measured with immunoSEQ multiplex PCR; TCRdb has only the in-frame clones, and not every one. Among approximately 15,000 clones listed, 80% to 95% were seen once. Time point of the sample: week 3, after first cycle of checkpoint inhibitor. This sample comprised blood, obtained from a patient treated with checkpoint blockade. The receptors were gathered from a human donor with melanoma.

As to this clone: Mismatch with germline at one junction end may stem from a read error. This chain joins TRBV2 and TRBJ2-7; no firm D call. Germline values: CDR1 SNHLY, CDR2 FYNNEI. The CDR3 consists of 12 residues. This CDR3 is CASERISFEQYF. CDR3 DNA: TGTGCCAGCGAGAGAATTTCCTTCGAGCAGTACTTC.

The chain employs TRBV10-2 and TRBJ2-7; D is unresolved. V lost 6 bases and J lost 5, with 8 bases in between. This CDR3 has 11 amino acids. The germline V gene has CDR1 WSHSY and CDR2 SAAADI. The CDR3 bases are TGCGCCAGCAGGGGTAACGACGAGCAGTACTTC. It translates to CASRGNDEQYF.

This sequence joins TRBV7-8 and TRBJ2-7; D is undetermined. From germline, CDR1 is SGHVS and CDR2 FQNEAQ. The V and J ends lost 5 bases and 2 bases respectively, with 10 bases between them. The CDR3 has 13 residues. CDR3 protein: CASSKPPTYEQYF. In DNA form, the CDR3 reads TGTGCCAGCAGCAAACCCCCGACCTACGAGCAGTACTTC.

V usage is TRBV5-5 and J usage is TRBJ2-1; TRBD1 aligns across 10 bases. Germline assignment: CDR1 SGHKS and CDR2 YYEKEE (reference sequence). Unmatched junction bases numbered 5, after V lost 4 bases and J lost 4 bases. The CDR3 extends over 15 amino acids. The CDR3 region is CASSPMGQGYNEQFF. CDR3 nucleotide sequence: TGTGCCAGCAGCCCGATGGGACAGGGGTACAATGAGCAGTTCTTC.

Points on this clone: A junction end diverges from the germline sequence, so it may reflect a read error. The chain carries TRBV6-1 and TRBJ2-5; no firm D call. The V gene's germline CDR1 is MNHNS and CDR2 SASEGT. The CDR3 is 15 amino acids. The CDR3 DNA reads TGTGTCAGCAGTGAAGGAAGCACGTCGGGAGAGACCCAGTACTTC. It yields the protein CVSSEGSTSGETQYF.

J is TRBJ1-1 and V is TRBV10-1, with D perhaps matching TRBD1 (5 bases). CDR3 length: 14 residues. V dropped 0 bases and J dropped 1 base, with 6 bases sitting between them. Germline V gives CDR1 WNHNN, CDR2 SYGVQD (reference sequence). The CDR3 sequence: CASSESGENTEAFF. The DNA of the CDR3 is TGCGCCAGCAGTGAGTCGGGGGAGAACACTGAAGCTTTCTTT.

This clone was seen only once. This chain uses TRBV5-1 with TRBJ2-7, with 8 bases that match TRBD2. This CDR3 contains 14 residues. The germline CDR1 and CDR2 sequences are SGHRS and YFSETQ. The trim removed 3 bases at V and 3 bases at J, leaving 5 bases unmatched. This chain's CDR3 is CASSYWTSSYEQYF. As DNA, the CDR3 is TGCGCCAGCAGCTACTGGACTAGCAGCTACGAGCAGTACTTC.

The chain links TRBV29-1 to TRBJ2-7; D may match TRBD1 or TRBD2 (5 bases each). The CDR3 is 11 amino acids. CDR1 SQVTM and CDR2 ANQGSEA come from the germline V gene. The V end was cut by 6 bases, the J end by 1 base, with 7 bases between. The CDR3 DNA follows: TGCAGCGTGGGGGTATCCTACGAGCAGTACTTC. Its protein product is CSVGVSYEQYF.

The chain couples TRBV18 to TRBJ2-5; TRBD1 aligns across 9 bases. The J segment lost 5 bases and the V segment lost 4 bases, leaving 2 bases of the junction unmatched. The germline gives CDR1 KGHSH, CDR2 LQKENI. The CDR3 runs to 13 residues. CDR3 nucleotides: TGTGCCAGCTCACTCGGACAGGGGGAGACCCAGTACTTC. Translating it yields CASSLGQGETQYF.

The chain recombines TRBV19 with TRBJ1-1, with a possible D match to TRBD1 (5 bases). The CDR3 sequence is 16 residues long. V was cut by 5 bases and J by 5 bases, with 21 bases left in between. Germline CDR1 is LNHDA and CDR2 is SQIVND (reference sequence). DNA of the CDR3: TGTGCCAGTAGTCGGGACCGGGGGGTCAAAATGACTGAAGCTTTCTTT. Amino acid sequence: CASSRDRGVKMTEAFF.